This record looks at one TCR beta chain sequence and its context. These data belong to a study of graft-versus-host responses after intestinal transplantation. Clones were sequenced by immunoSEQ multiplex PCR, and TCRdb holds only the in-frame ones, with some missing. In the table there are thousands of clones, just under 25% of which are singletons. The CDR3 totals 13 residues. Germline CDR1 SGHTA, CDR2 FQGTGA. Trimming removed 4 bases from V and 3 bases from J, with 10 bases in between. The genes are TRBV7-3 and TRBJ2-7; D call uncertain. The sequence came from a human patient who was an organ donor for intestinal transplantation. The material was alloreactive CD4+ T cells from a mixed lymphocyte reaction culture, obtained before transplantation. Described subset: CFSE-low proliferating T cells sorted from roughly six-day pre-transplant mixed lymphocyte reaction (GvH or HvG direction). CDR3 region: CASSYAPSYEQYF. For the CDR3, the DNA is TGTGCCAGCAGCTACGCTCCGAGCTACGAGCAGTACTTC.